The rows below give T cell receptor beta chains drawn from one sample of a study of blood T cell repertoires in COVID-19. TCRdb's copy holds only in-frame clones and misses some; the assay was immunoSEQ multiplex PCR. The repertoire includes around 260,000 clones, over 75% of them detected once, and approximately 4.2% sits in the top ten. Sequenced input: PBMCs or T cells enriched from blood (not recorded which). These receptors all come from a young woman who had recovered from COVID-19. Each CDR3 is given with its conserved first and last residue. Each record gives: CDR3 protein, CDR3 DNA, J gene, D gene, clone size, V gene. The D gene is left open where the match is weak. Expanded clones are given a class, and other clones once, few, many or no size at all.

CASSRGGRGESVQYF | TGTGCCAGCAGCAGGGGCGGGAGAGGAGAAAGCGTGCAGTACTTC | TRBJ2-7 | TRBD2 | - | TRBV11-2
CASSLVPDMNTEAFF | TGTGCCAGCAGCTTGGTCCCGGACATGAACACTGAAGCTTTCTTT | TRBJ1-1 | - | - | TRBV5-6
CASSLARQADNSPLHF | TGCGCCAGCAGCTTGGCCAGGCAGGCTGATAATTCACCCCTCCACTTT | TRBJ1-6 | - | - | TRBV5-1
CATSVRTSGSGNEQFF | TGTGCCACCAGTGTTCGGACTAGCGGGAGCGGAAATGAGCAGTTCTTC | TRBJ2-1 | TRBD2 | - | TRBV24-1
CASSSPAGAPDTQYF | TGTGCCAGCAGCTCCCCAGCGGGAGCGCCAGATACGCAGTATTTT | TRBJ2-3 | TRBD2 | - | TRBV5-4
CAWSPATGGWTDTQYF | TGTGCCTGGAGTCCCGCGACAGGGGGCTGGACAGATACGCAGTATTTT | TRBJ2-3 | TRBD1 | - | TRBV30
CASRPTEPSNQPQHF | TGTGCCAGCAGACCTACAGAACCTAGCAATCAGCCCCAGCATTTT | TRBJ1-5 | - | - | TRBV6-5
CATGPGRGNEQFF | TGTGCCACCGGACCTGGCAGGGGGAATGAGCAGTTCTTC | TRBJ2-1 | TRBD1 | - | TRBV15
CASSPGTENTEAFF | TGTGCCAGCAGTCCCGGGACAGAAAACACTGAAGCTTTCTTT | TRBJ1-1 | TRBD1 | - | TRBV6-4
CASSSVRGSDAFF | TGTGCCAGCAGCTCCGTTAGGGGGTCGGACGCTTTCTTT | TRBJ1-1 | - | once | TRBV7-3
CASSATLAGDLYNEQFF | TGTGCCAGCAGCGCGACGTTAGCGGGAGACTTGTACAATGAGCAGTTCTTC | TRBJ2-1 | TRBD2 | - | TRBV9
CASSYPSGTDTQYF | TGTGCCAGCAGCTACCCTAGCGGGACAGATACGCAGTATTTT | TRBJ2-3 | TRBD2 | - | TRBV7-9
CASSLGGGGAEAFF | TGTGCCAGCAGCTTAGGGGGCGGGGGAGCTGAAGCTTTCTTT | TRBJ1-1 | - | - | TRBV7-9
CASSLRAGGASSDTQYF | TGTGCCAGCAGCTTGAGGGCGGGAGGGGCTAGCTCAGATACGCAGTATTTT | TRBJ2-3 | TRBD2 | - | TRBV7-2
CASSLPRAATYEQYF | TGTGCCAGTAGCCTACCGAGGGCAGCTACCTACGAGCAGTACTTC | TRBJ2-7 | - | - | TRBV19
CATGDTTDTQYF | TGTGCCACCGGAGATACAACAGATACGCAGTATTTT | TRBJ2-3 | - | - | TRBV24-1
CASSSPLVTGSRGYTF | TGTGCCAGTAGTAGCCCACTTGTGACAGGGTCGCGAGGCTACACCTTC | TRBJ1-2 | TRBD1 | - | TRBV19
CASSLPGTGLRGYTF | TGTGCCAGCAGTTTACCCGGGACAGGGCTAAGGGGCTACACCTTC | TRBJ1-2 | TRBD1 | - | TRBV28
CASSLRAGGHRETQYF | TGTGCCAGCAGCTTACGAGCGGGGGGGCATCGGGAGACCCAGTACTTC | TRBJ2-5 | TRBD2 | - | TRBV13
CASSFDREVRNTIYF | TGTGCCAGCAGCTTCGACAGGGAAGTACGAAACACCATATATTTT | TRBJ1-3 | TRBD1 | - | TRBV7-9
CASTLEGRGFGTEAFF | TGTGCCAGCACTCTAGAAGGGCGGGGGTTTGGAACTGAAGCTTTCTTT | TRBJ1-1 | - | - | TRBV7-6
CASSGPANTEAFF | TGTGCCAGCAGTGGGCCCGCGAACACTGAAGCTTTCTTT | TRBJ1-1 | - | - | TRBV25-1
CASSAGAPMSYNSPLHF | TGCGCCAGCAGTGCAGGGGCGCCTATGTCCTATAATTCACCCCTCCACTTT | TRBJ1-6 | - | - | TRBV10-2
CASRSYRSYNSPLHF | TGTGCCAGCAGATCCTACAGGAGTTATAATTCACCCCTCCACTTT | TRBJ1-6 | - | - | TRBV27
CASSLGGRHGDTF | TGTGCCAGCAGCTTGGGGGGCCGGCATGGAGACACCTTC | TRBJ1-2 | - | few | TRBV5-6
CASSPPLERLNIQYF | TGTGCCAGCAGTCCCCCTCTGGAGAGGCTAAACATTCAGTACTTC | TRBJ2-4 | - | few | TRBV28
CASSSGQTGLEAFF | TGTGCCAGCTCATCAGGACAGACCGGTCTTGAAGCTTTCTTT | TRBJ1-1 | - | - | TRBV18
CATRTPGNTIYF | TGTGCCACCCGAACTCCTGGAAACACCATATATTTT | TRBJ1-3 | - | - | TRBV6-5
CASSNRDRVYEQYF | TGTGCCAGCAGTAACCGGGACAGGGTCTATGAGCAGTACTTC | TRBJ2-7 | TRBD1 | - | TRBV11-2
CASSRGTESSYEQYF | TGTGCCAGCTCACGTGGGACAGAAAGCTCCTACGAGCAGTACTTC | TRBJ2-7 | TRBD1 | - | TRBV18
CASSQDAGVNYNEQFF | TGTGCCAGCAGCCAAGACGCGGGAGTAAACTACAATGAGCAGTTCTTC | TRBJ2-1 | TRBD2 | once | TRBV3-1/TRBV3-2
CASSLQTGGGRETQYF | TGTGCCAGCAGTCTCCAGACAGGGGGAGGGAGAGAGACCCAGTACTTC | TRBJ2-5 | TRBD1 | - | TRBV27
CASSEAVTAYQPQHF | TGTGCCAGCAGTGAAGCGGTAACAGCCTATCAGCCCCAGCATTTT | TRBJ1-5 | - | - | TRBV6-1
CASSRPGSGANVLTF | TGTGCCAGCAGCCGCCCCGGCTCTGGGGCCAACGTCCTGACTTTC | TRBJ2-6 | - | - | TRBV5-5
CASSFRLTPYNEQFF | TGTGCCAGCAGCTTTCGCCTAACCCCCTACAATGAGCAGTTCTTC | TRBJ2-1 | - | - | TRBV5-4
CASSPQEGPYGYTF | TGTGCCAGCAGTCCCCAGGAGGGGCCCTATGGCTACACCTTC | TRBJ1-2 | - | - | TRBV6-5
CSVEASGSTDTQYF | TGCAGCGTTGAGGCTAGCGGGAGCACAGATACGCAGTATTTT | TRBJ2-3 | TRBD2 | - | TRBV29-1
CASSPGDYNEQFF | TGCGCCAGCAGCCCGGGAGACTACAATGAGCAGTTCTTC | TRBJ2-1 | - | once | TRBV5-1
CASRDPGRGYGYTF | TGTGCCAGTAGGGACCCAGGCAGGGGTTATGGCTACACCTTC | TRBJ1-2 | - | - | TRBV19
CASMAGGNQETQYF | TGTGCCAGCATGGCGGGGGGGAACCAAGAGACCCAGTACTTC | TRBJ2-5 | TRBD2 | - | TRBV7-9
CASSLNGPNYGYTF | TGTGCCAGCAGCTTAAATGGGCCCAACTATGGCTACACCTTC | TRBJ1-2 | - | - | TRBV11-2
CASSPVPSGNTIYF | TGTGCCAGCAGCCCGGTACCCTCTGGAAACACCATATATTTT | TRBJ1-3 | - | few | TRBV3-1/TRBV3-2
CATSAQGTSNQPQHF | TGTGCCACATCGGCCCAGGGAACGAGCAATCAGCCCCAGCATTTT | TRBJ1-5 | - | - | TRBV10-3
CASNMVWSNQPQHF | TGTGCCAGCAACATGGTGTGGAGCAATCAGCCCCAGCATTTT | TRBJ1-5 | - | - | TRBV28
CASSTGDYNEQFF | TGCGCCAGCTCGACAGGAGACTACAATGAGCAGTTCTTC | TRBJ2-1 | - | - | TRBV5-1
CASSIQVATEAFF | TGTGCCAGCTCGATCCAGGTGGCTACTGAAGCTTTCTTT | TRBJ1-1 | - | - | TRBV6-5
CASSQGRGYTEAFF | TGTGCCAGCAGCCAAGGCAGGGGATATACTGAAGCTTTCTTT | TRBJ1-1 | - | - | TRBV3-1/TRBV3-2
CASSDWGGNTEAFF | TGTGCCAGCTCAGACTGGGGGGGAAACACTGAAGCTTTCTTT | TRBJ1-1 | - | - | TRBV18
CASSLRPGTGKMAEAFF | TGCGCCAGCAGCTTGCGCCCCGGGACAGGGAAGATGGCCGAAGCTTTCTTT | TRBJ1-1 | TRBD1 | - | TRBV5-1